The 13 T cell receptor beta chains given below trace back to one sample, sequenced in a study of blood T cell repertoires in COVID-19. Profiled with immunoSEQ multiplex PCR; TCRdb holds only in-frame clones, not every one. The sample gives roughly 330,000 clones, roughly 90% of which show up once; nearly 6.5% is in the top ten. Input material: peripheral blood. The receptors were gathered from a young man who had recovered from COVID-19.

The gene calls are TRBV19 and TRBJ1-2; tentatively, D is TRBD1 (5 bases). CDR1 and CDR2 from the germline V gene are LNHDA and SQIVND (reference sequence). V lost 1 base and J lost 4, with 10 bases in between. This CDR3 is 14 amino acids long. Here the CDR3 reads CASSIASGVYGYTF. The CDR3 nucleotides read TGTGCCAGTAGTATAGCCTCGGGGGTCTATGGCTACACCTTC.

This rearrangement joins TRBV27 to TRBJ1-6, with D hard to call. V was cut by 3 bases and J by 0 bases, with 12 bases left in between. In germline, CDR1 is MNHEY, CDR2 SMNVEV (reference sequence). CDR3 length: 17 amino acids. Written as DNA, the CDR3 is TGTGCCAGCAGTTTTAGTGCCGAAAGCTCCTATAATTCACCCCTCCACTTT. It specifies CASSFSAESSYNSPLHF.

The chain recombines TRBV11-1 with TRBJ2-1, with TRBD1 matching over 9 bases. V gave up 0 bases and J gave up 3 bases; unmatched junction bases: 6. CDR1 SGHAT and CDR2 FQDESV come from the germline V gene (reference sequence). The CDR3 loop spans 17 amino acids. CDR3 sequence: CASSLAGTGPFYNEQFF. The CDR3 bases are TGTGCCAGCAGCTTAGCGGGGACAGGGCCCTTCTACAATGAGCAGTTCTTC.

The chain has TRBV7-3 and TRBJ2-3, with TRBD1 as a possible D gene (5 bases). The V gene's germline CDR1 is SGHTA and CDR2 FQGTGA. The length of the CDR3 is 17 residues. Trimming removed 3 bases at V and 0 bases at J, with 16 bases between. DNA for the CDR3: TGTGCCAGCAGCTTCGACACAGGTAAATTCAGCACAGATACGCAGTATTTT. Protein sequence: CASSFDTGKFSTDTQYF.

The V gene is TRBV6-2 or TRBV6-3, the J gene TRBJ1-5; D is unresolved. Germline CDR1 MNHEY, CDR2 SVGEGT. The CDR3 length is 16 residues. Between the trimmed V and J ends, which lost 6 bases and 3 bases, there was a span of 18 bases. The CDR3, as DNA: TGTGCCAGCAGCCCCCCAGCGGGTTCCTACAATCAGCCCCAGCATTTT. Amino acids: CASSPPAGSYNQPQHF.

The chain is built from TRBV7-6 and TRBJ2-2, with 10 bases lining up with TRBD1. Germline values: CDR1 SGHVS, CDR2 FNYEAQ. Trimming at V came to 5 bases and at J to 7 bases, leaving 7 bases not matched to a gene. The CDR3 covers 15 residues. CDR3 DNA: TGTGCCAGCAGCCCGACCGGGACAGGGGTCGGGGAGCTGTTTTTT. Its protein product is CASSPTGTGVGELFF.

This chain uses TRBV3-1 (or the pseudogene TRBV3-2) with TRBJ2-7; 15 bases map to TRBD2. The J segment lost 3 bases and the V segment lost 4 bases, leaving 10 bases of the junction unmatched. This CDR3 contains 18 residues. Per the germline V gene, CDR1 is LGHDT and CDR2 is YNNKEL (reference sequence). The CDR3 coding sequence is TGTGCCAGCAGCCCCCCCGGGACTAGCGGGAGGCTCAGCTACGAGCAGTACTTC. It codes for CASSPPGTSGRLSYEQYF.

The genes are TRBV19 and TRBJ2-7; 7 bases are shared with TRBD2. Germline V gene sequence: CDR1 LNHDA, CDR2 SQIVND (reference sequence). The CDR3 loop spans 13 amino acids. V trimming: 2 bases; J trimming: 7 bases; junction bases outside the gene matches: 5. The CDR3 loop is CASSIQLAREQYF. CDR3 coding DNA: TGTGCCAGTAGTATACAACTAGCGAGGGAGCAGTACTTC.

This clone has only a few counts. V usage is TRBV9 and J usage is TRBJ1-1; no reliable D call. V was clipped by 0 bases and J by 6 bases, with 15 bases between them. Germline lookup yields CDR1 SGDLS and CDR2 YYNGEE. This CDR3 region has 15 residues. CDR3: CASSVGPEKWAEAFF. Here the CDR3 DNA reads TGTGCCAGCAGCGTAGGACCGGAGAAGTGGGCTGAAGCTTTCTTT.

The genes are TRBV6-5 and TRBJ2-7; 10 nucleotides line up with TRBD1. Germline CDR1 reads MNHEY; CDR2 reads SVGAGI. V gave up 7 bases and J gave up 6 bases; unmatched junction bases: 9. The CDR3 totals 14 residues. CDR3 nucleotide sequence: TGTGCCAGCACCTACAGGGACAGGGGAGGCGAGCAGTACTTC. Its translation: CASTYRDRGGEQYF.

This sequence joins TRBV18 and TRBJ1-1, with 9 bases matching TRBD1. This CDR3 region has 15 residues. J lost 4 bases, V lost 3 bases, and 6 bases had no gene match. Germline CDR1 KGHSH, CDR2 LQKENI. DNA for the CDR3: TGTGCCAGCTCACCGCGGACAGGGGTTGGCACTGAAGCTTTCTTT. It is translated as CASSPRTGVGTEAFF.

The chain recombines TRBV11-2 with TRBJ1-4; 7 nucleotides agree with TRBD1. This CDR3 is 15 amino acids long. V shed 4 bases, J shed 6 bases, and the junction held 8 bases outside the gene matches. Germline V gene data show CDR1 as SGHAT and CDR2 as FQNNGV. This chain's CDR3 is CASSYSGTAHEKLFF. DNA of the CDR3: TGTGCCAGCAGCTACTCCGGGACAGCTCATGAAAAACTGTTTTTT.

This chain uses TRBV3-1 (or the pseudogene TRBV3-2) with TRBJ2-2, with TRBD2 matching over 7 bases. J gave up 6 bases and V 3 bases, and 1 base lay outside the gene matches. This CDR3 has 13 residues. Germline V gives CDR1 LGHDT, CDR2 YNNKEL (reference sequence). The CDR3 DNA reads TGTGCCAGCAGCCAGAGCGGGGCCGGGGAGCTGTTTTTT. It yields the protein CASSQSGAGELFF.